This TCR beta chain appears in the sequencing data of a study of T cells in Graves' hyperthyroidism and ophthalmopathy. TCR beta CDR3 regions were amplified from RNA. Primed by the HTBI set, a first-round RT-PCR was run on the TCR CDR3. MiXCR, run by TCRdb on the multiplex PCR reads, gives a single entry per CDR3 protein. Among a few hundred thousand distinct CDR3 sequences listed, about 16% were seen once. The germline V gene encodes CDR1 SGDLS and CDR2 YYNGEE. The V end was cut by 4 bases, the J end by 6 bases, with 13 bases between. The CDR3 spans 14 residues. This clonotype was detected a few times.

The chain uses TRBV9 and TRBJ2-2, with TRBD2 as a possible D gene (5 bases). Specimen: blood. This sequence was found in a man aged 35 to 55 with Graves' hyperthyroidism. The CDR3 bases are TGTGCCAGCAGCCAAGGACTCAAGGCCGGGGAGCTGTTTTTT. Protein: CASSQGLKAGELFF.